This note documents a single T cell receptor beta chain sequence. Its antigen is not identified. The data were obtained in a study of a mutant IDH1 vaccine in newly diagnosed glioma. Assay used: immunoSEQ multiplex PCR; TCRdb lists only in-frame clones, some missing. The sample lists 60,000 to 75,000 clones; around 90% were seen once. Germline V gives CDR1 MDHEN, CDR2 SYDVKM. This CDR3 spans 13 amino acids. Trimming took off 3 bases at V and 2 bases at J, with 8 bases between the two ends. Time point: week 35, safety follow-up. With topical imiquimod, each dose of the vaccine consisted of 300 ug of mutant IDH1 20-mer peptide. Study conclusions and caveats: Vaccine-induced immune responses were detected in over 90% of patients.

The V call is TRBV28, the J call TRBJ2-7; perhaps TRBD2 as D (5 bases). The source material was PBMCs, sampled from a glioma patient whose treatment included an IDH1 peptide vaccine. This receptor was obtained from a man younger than 40 with glioma. The CDR3 spells CASSFTGTYEQYF. DNA of the CDR3: TGTGCCAGCAGTTTCACGGGAACCTACGAGCAGTACTTC.